The 21 T cell receptor beta chains reported below all come from one sample, sequenced in a study of blood T cell repertoires in COVID-19 (TCRdb year 2020). The library was built by means of the immunoSEQ multiplex PCR assay. TCRdb's version of the immuneACCESS table is confined to in-frame rearrangements and falls short of the full clone set. An unresolved V gene accounts for under half of the shortfall where checked; the remainder is of unknown origin. In all, the sample holds 200,000 to 300,000 clones, and around 90% of those were seen once. Of the sample, approximately 7.6% is held by the ten largest clones. Sequences were obtained from peripheral blood. These TCRs come from a man between 60 and 70 years old who had recovered from COVID-19.

CDR3 sequence: CASSEAARSSYEQYV. The CDR3 coding sequence is TGTGCCAGCAGTGAAGCTGCGCGTAGCTCCTACGAGCAGTACGTC. The chain couples TRBV6-1 to TRBJ2-7; D is uncertain. CDR3 length: 15 amino acids. Per the germline V gene, CDR1 is MNHNS and CDR2 is SASEGT. V was shortened by 0 bases and J by 0 bases, with 9 bases between the two germline ends.

This clone was recorded only once. This chain uses TRBV19 with TRBJ1-3, with D unresolved. With 3 bases removed from V and 2 bases from J, the gap between germline ends came to 8 bases. Germline values: CDR1 LNHDA, CDR2 SQIVND (reference sequence). The length of the CDR3 is 14 residues. CDR3 sequence: CASSIRGTGNTIYF. CDR3 nucleotide sequence: TGTGCCAGTAGTATTCGAGGAACTGGAAACACCATATATTTT.

V is TRBV30 and J is TRBJ1-1, with D maybe TRBD1 (5 bases). The CDR3 is 14 residues long. The germline V gene has CDR1 GTSNPN and CDR2 SVGIG (reference sequence). Trimming stripped 2 bases from V and 1 base from J, with 11 bases between. The CDR3 here is CAWSMGLRNTEAFF. CDR3 DNA sequence: TGTGCCTGGAGTATGGGACTGAGGAACACTGAAGCTTTCTTT.

The rearrangement links TRBV21-1 to TRBJ2-7; the table names TRBD2, a call not compared with the DNA. TRBV21-1 is assigned pseudogene status. The CDR3 is made up of 19 amino acids. In DNA, the CDR3 is TGTGCCAGCAGCAAAGCGCACCAACGAGGAGGTGAGGTTTCCTGCGAGCAGTACGTC. This translates into CASSKAHQRGGEVSCEQYV.

The rearrangement joins TRBV24-1 to TRBJ2-2, with unresolved D. V lost 0 bases and J 3 bases, leaving 10 bases between the germline ends. This CDR3 is 16 amino acids long. The germline CDR1 and CDR2 sequences are KGHDR and SFDVKD. The CDR3 region is CATSDLSGRDTGELFF. In DNA form, the CDR3 reads TGTGCCACCAGTGATTTGTCAGGTCGCGACACCGGGGAGCTGTTTTTT.

This clone occurred many times. V is TRBV6-5 and J is TRBJ1-1; a weak D match, TRBD1 (5 bases). The V end lost 7 bases, the J end lost 1 base, and 13 bases lay between the germline ends. This CDR3 region has 14 residues. CDR1 and CDR2 (germline): MNHEY, SVGAGI. The CDR3 sequence: CASTGWFGNTEAFF. The CDR3 DNA reads TGTGCCAGCACAGGGTGGTTCGGGAACACTGAAGCTTTCTTT.

V usage is TRBV5-1 and J usage is TRBJ1-3; no clear D. The CDR3 sequence is 15 residues long. The V gene lost 0 bases and the J gene lost 0 bases, with 7 bases spanning the gap. Germline loops: CDR1 SGHRS, CDR2 YFSETQ. CDR3: CASSLGLTSGNTIYF. The CDR3 DNA reads TGCGCCAGCAGCTTGGGACTGACCTCTGGAAACACCATATATTTT.

This sequence joins TRBV29-1 and TRBJ2-1, with a weak D call TRBD2 (6 bases). This CDR3 contains 13 residues. V shed 4 bases and J shed 0 bases, with 7 bases lying between them. Germline loops: CDR1 SQVTM, CDR2 ANQGSEA. The CDR3 loop is CSVVADSYNEQFF. The CDR3 nucleotides read TGCAGCGTTGTAGCGGACTCCTACAATGAGCAGTTCTTC.

CDR3 sequence (DNA): TGTGCCACCAGTGACCTCACTAGCGGGGGGCCCCACAATGAGCAGTTCTTC. Translating gives CATSDLTSGGPHNEQFF. The V call is TRBV24-1, the J call TRBJ2-1; TRBD2 agrees at 12 bases. Trimming cost V 4 bases and J 5 bases; bases outside gene matches: 8. Germline CDR1 KGHDR, CDR2 SFDVKD. This CDR3 has 17 residues.

V and J are TRBV9 and TRBJ2-2, with 15 bases identical to TRBD2. Germline trimming cut 4 bases from V and 6 bases from J; bases unmatched to any gene: 7. Germline CDR1 and CDR2: SGDLS and YYNGEE. CDR3 length equals 17 residues. The CDR3 is CASSTRTSGGVAGELFF. In nucleotides, the CDR3 is TGTGCCAGCAGCACCCGGACTAGCGGGGGGGTCGCCGGGGAGCTGTTTTTT. Complete variable domain (other parts from reference TRBV9 and TRBJ2-2): DSGVTQTPKHLITATGQRVTLRCSPRSGDLSVYWYQQSLDQGLQFLIQYYNGEERAKGNILERFSAQQFPDLHSELNLSSLELGDSALYFCASSTRTSGGVAGELFFGEGSRLTVL.

The CDR3 DNA is TGTGCCAGCAGCTTGATCCTAGCGGGGATCGGTGAGCAGTTCTTC. Translation: CASSLILAGIGEQFF. The genes are TRBV5-4 and TRBJ2-1; 9 nucleotides align to TRBD2. Germline assignment: CDR1 SGHNT and CDR2 YYREEE (reference sequence). Trimming removed 1 base from V and 9 bases from J; junction bases left unmatched: 8. The CDR3 covers 15 residues.

CDR3 sequence reads: CASSQGLAGGNTPGELFF. CDR3 DNA: TGTGCCAGCAGCCAAGGGCTAGCGGGGGGCAACACTCCCGGGGAGCTGTTTTTT. The chain has TRBV3-1 (or the pseudogene TRBV3-2) and TRBJ2-2; 11 bases line up with TRBD2. With V trimmed by 1 base and J by 6 bases, 10 bases remained unmatched. CDR1 is LGHDT, CDR2 YNNKEL, per germline (reference sequence). The CDR3 extends over 18 amino acids.

V usage is TRBV14 and J usage is TRBJ1-6, with no clear D. Germline V gene sequence: CDR1 SGHDN, CDR2 FVKESK. V lost 0 bases and J lost 6, with 12 bases in between. This CDR3 is 16 amino acids long. CDR3 residues: CASSQEIAGFNSPLHF. The DNA of the CDR3 is TGTGCCAGCAGCCAAGAAATTGCGGGGTTTAATTCACCCCTCCACTTT.

The V and J genes are TRBV5-1 and TRBJ2-3; 8 bases are a match to TRBD1. The CDR3 spans 15 residues. J was trimmed by 3 bases and V by 0 bases; bases with no gene match: 3. CDR1 is SGHRS, CDR2 YFSETQ, per germline. CDR3 sequence: CASSLVQGVTDTQYF. In DNA, the CDR3 is TGCGCCAGCAGCTTGGTACAGGGGGTGACAGATACGCAGTATTTT.

The J gene is TRBJ2-2, the V gene TRBV5-1; possibly TRBD1 for D (6 bases). Deletions cut 1 base from V and 4 bases from J, with 8 bases between. CDR1 and CDR2 from the germline V gene are SGHRS and YFSETQ. The CDR3 has 14 amino acids. The CDR3 DNA reads as TGCGCCAGCAGCTTGTCAGGGGTCACCGGGGAGCTGTTTTTT. Its translation is CASSLSGVTGELFF.

The chain uses TRBV30 and TRBJ1-6; D gene ambiguous. Trimming cost V 1 base and J 10 bases, with 11 bases left between them. Germline lookup yields CDR1 GTSNPN and CDR2 SVGIG (reference sequence). The CDR3 has 13 amino acids. The CDR3 sequence: CAWSAMGGSPLHF. CDR3 nucleotides: TGTGCCTGGAGTGCTATGGGAGGATCACCCCTCCACTTT.

The V call is TRBV29-1, the J call TRBJ2-2; 9 bases fit TRBD2. Germline CDR1 SQVTM, CDR2 ANQGSEA. V lost 7 bases and J lost 2; bases outside the gene matches: 2. This CDR3 has 13 residues. The CDR3 protein is CSAGTSNTGELFF. CDR3 sequence (DNA): TGCAGCGCCGGGACTAGCAACACCGGGGAGCTGTTTTTT.

The chain combines TRBV12-3 or TRBV12-4 with TRBJ2-5, with 10 bases that match TRBD2. Trimming cost V 6 bases and J 5 bases; bases outside gene matches: 3. CDR3 length: 13 amino acids. CDR3 in amino acids: CASSLSGRETQYF. The CDR3 coding sequence is TGTGCCAGCAGCCTTAGCGGGAGGGAGACCCAGTACTTC.

The table lists this clone with a count of one. V gene TRBV9 combines with J gene TRBJ2-2; D remains ambiguous. CDR1 and CDR2 from the germline V gene are SGDLS and YYNGEE. The CDR3 contains 14 residues. V was shortened by 0 bases and J by 8 bases, with 11 bases between the two germline ends. The CDR3 sequence is CASSVGSVTGELFF. The CDR3 DNA follows: TGTGCCAGCAGCGTAGGATCGGTAACTGGGGAGCTGTTTTTT.

This chain connects TRBV19 to TRBJ2-7, with no clear D. The CDR3 spans 13 residues. V gave up 1 base and J gave up 0 bases, with 4 bases separating them. Per the germline V gene, CDR1 is LNHDA and CDR2 is SQIVND (reference sequence). The DNA of the CDR3 is TGTGCCAGTAGTATAGGACTCTCCTACGAGCAGTACTTC. Protein sequence: CASSIGLSYEQYF.

J is TRBJ1-2 and V is TRBV24-1; 8 bases match TRBD1. This CDR3 comprises 13 residues. Trimming at V came to 6 bases and at J to 7 bases, leaving 6 bases not matched to a gene. CDR1 and CDR2 from the germline V gene are KGHDR and SFDVKD. The CDR3 spells CATSIDRGTGYTF. CDR3 DNA sequence: TGTGCCACCAGTATCGACAGGGGCACTGGCTACACCTTC.